This TCR beta chain was sequenced for a study of tissue T cells after allogeneic stem cell transplantation. Study-wide findings and caveats: Sampling depth was limited, and the cohort was small and clinically varied. The study did not identify alloreactive or antigen-specific tissue TCRs, and some clones might be persisting host cells. Across patients, clones rarely overlapped, yet motif clusters were shared tissue-specifically.

The CDR3 is made up of 11 amino acids. Looked up from germline, CDR1 is MSHET and CDR2 is SYDVDS. V dropped 5 bases and J dropped 6; count of bases not matched to a gene: 0. The table came from immunoSEQ multiplex PCR; TCRdb's copy has only in-frame clones and leaves some out. The sample yields 3,000 to 4,000 clones, roughly 50% seen once. Turning to this clone: No antigen is known for it. Gene names refer to mouse genes. Read coverage stops 1 residue before the CDR3 terminus; the germline J gene supplies the remainder.

Sample time point: mouse harvest day 7 after allogeneic transplant. Each mouse received 10^7 T-cell-depleted marrow cells plus 10^6 splenic CD5+ T cells by tail vein. This rearrangement joins TRBV29 to TRBJ1-1, with 7 bases identical to TRBD1. Sequencing was done on a sample of gut tissue. This clonotype was sampled from a female BALB/c mouse given C57BL/6 T cells with graft-versus-host disease after an allogeneic hematopoietic cell transplant. The CDR3 loop is CASSDRAEVFF. The sequenced part of the CDR3 DNA is TGTGCTAGCAGTGACAGGGCAGAAGTCTTC.